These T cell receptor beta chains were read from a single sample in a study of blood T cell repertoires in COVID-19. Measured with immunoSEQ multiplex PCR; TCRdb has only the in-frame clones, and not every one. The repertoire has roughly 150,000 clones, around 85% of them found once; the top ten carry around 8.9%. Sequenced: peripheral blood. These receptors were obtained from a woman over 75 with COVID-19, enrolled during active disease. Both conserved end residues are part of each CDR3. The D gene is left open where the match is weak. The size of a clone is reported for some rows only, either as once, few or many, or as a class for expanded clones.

cdr3_aa: CASSHLGTSGGATNEQFF
cdr3_nt: TGTGCCAGCAGCCACCTCGGGACTAGCGGGGGGGCAACCAATGAGCAGTTCTTC
j_call: TRBJ2-1
clone_size: NA
d_call: TRBD2
v_call: TRBV3-1/TRBV3-2

cdr3_aa: CASSLGADRNSPLHF
cdr3_nt: TGTGCCAGCAGCTTGGGAGCGGATAGGAATTCACCCCTCCACTTT
j_call: TRBJ1-6
clone_size: NA
d_call: NA
v_call: TRBV7-6

cdr3_aa: CASSGGGQGNEQFF
cdr3_nt: TGTGCCAGCAGTGGCGGGGGGCAGGGGAATGAGCAGTTCTTC
j_call: TRBJ2-1
clone_size: once
d_call: TRBD2
v_call: TRBV2

cdr3_aa: CASSPASGSLLIETQYF
cdr3_nt: TGCGCCAGCAGCCCGGCTAGCGGGAGTTTACTAATAGAGACCCAGTACTTC
j_call: TRBJ2-5
clone_size: NA
d_call: TRBD2
v_call: TRBV5-1

cdr3_aa: CASSFQGQGRGEETQYF
cdr3_nt: TGTGCCAGCAGCTTTCAGGGGCAAGGTCGGGGCGAAGAGACCCAGTACTTC
j_call: TRBJ2-5
clone_size: NA
d_call: NA
v_call: TRBV11-2

cdr3_aa: CASSVATDTEAFF
cdr3_nt: TGTGCCAGCAGCGTAGCCACAGACACTGAAGCTTTCTTT
j_call: TRBJ1-1
clone_size: once
d_call: NA
v_call: TRBV9

cdr3_aa: CASSVAGTDEKLFF
cdr3_nt: TGTGCCAGCAGCGTCGCCGGGACAGACGAAAAACTGTTTTTT
j_call: TRBJ1-4
clone_size: few
d_call: TRBD1
v_call: TRBV7-9

cdr3_aa: CATSRPGYEQYF
cdr3_nt: TGTGCCACCAGCAGGCCGGGATACGAGCAGTACTTC
j_call: TRBJ2-7
clone_size: few
d_call: NA
v_call: TRBV15

cdr3_aa: CASSSTAGAYEQYF
cdr3_nt: TGTGCCAGCAGCTCAACAGCAGGGGCCTACGAGCAGTACTTC
j_call: TRBJ2-7
clone_size: NA
d_call: NA
v_call: TRBV7-2

cdr3_aa: CASSPPSGNEQFF
cdr3_nt: TGTGCCAGCAGCCCCCCTTCGGGAAATGAGCAGTTCTTC
j_call: TRBJ2-1
clone_size: NA
d_call: NA
v_call: TRBV5-4

cdr3_aa: CASSWNGQGHEQYF
cdr3_nt: TGTGCCAGCAGCTGGAATGGACAGGGGCACGAGCAGTACTTC
j_call: TRBJ2-7
clone_size: NA
d_call: TRBD1
v_call: TRBV7-6

cdr3_aa: CASSSSGGGSPEQFF
cdr3_nt: TGTGCCAGCAGTTCGAGCGGGGGGGGGTCCCCTGAGCAGTTCTTC
j_call: TRBJ2-1
clone_size: NA
d_call: TRBD2
v_call: TRBV6-5

cdr3_aa: CASSLGQGVTSPLHF
cdr3_nt: TGTGCCAGCAGTCTCGGACAGGGGGTGACTTCACCCCTCCACTTT
j_call: TRBJ1-6
clone_size: NA
d_call: TRBD1
v_call: TRBV9

cdr3_aa: CASSVTPGEGNTIYF
cdr3_nt: TGTGCCAGCAGCGTAACCCCCGGTGAGGGAAACACCATATATTTT
j_call: TRBJ1-3
clone_size: once
d_call: NA
v_call: TRBV9

cdr3_aa: CASRTDQDGELFF
cdr3_nt: TGCGCCAGCAGGACAGACCAGGACGGGGAGCTGTTTTTT
j_call: TRBJ2-2
clone_size: NA
d_call: NA
v_call: TRBV5-1

cdr3_aa: CASSLGGKAASYNEQFF
cdr3_nt: TGTGCCAGCAGCTTAGGTGGAAAAGCGGCCTCCTACAATGAGCAGTTCTTC
j_call: TRBJ2-1
clone_size: NA
d_call: NA
v_call: TRBV7-2

cdr3_aa: CASSLGGGNTIYF
cdr3_nt: TGTGCCAGCAGCTTAGGCGGAGGAAACACCATATATTTT
j_call: TRBJ1-3
clone_size: NA
d_call: NA
v_call: TRBV11-2

cdr3_aa: CASSGGVNEQFF
cdr3_nt: TGTGCCAGCTCGGGGGGGGTGAATGAGCAGTTCTTC
j_call: TRBJ2-1
clone_size: NA
d_call: TRBD2
v_call: TRBV6-6

cdr3_aa: CASTYQAGGSRSDTQYF
cdr3_nt: TGCGCCAGCACCTATCAAGCGGGAGGATCCCGTTCAGATACGCAGTATTTT
j_call: TRBJ2-3
clone_size: NA
d_call: TRBD2
v_call: TRBV5-1

cdr3_aa: CASSVRTSGPSYNEQFF
cdr3_nt: TGTGCCAGCTCGGTTCGGACTAGCGGGCCCTCCTACAATGAGCAGTTCTTC
j_call: TRBJ2-1
clone_size: few
d_call: TRBD2
v_call: TRBV18

cdr3_aa: CASSSWGTSAQETQYF
cdr3_nt: TGTGCCAGTAGTTCATGGGGGACTAGCGCGCAAGAGACCCAGTACTTC
j_call: TRBJ2-5
clone_size: NA
d_call: TRBD2
v_call: TRBV19

cdr3_aa: CASSWDRGNYGYTF
cdr3_nt: TGTGCCAGCAGTTGGGACAGGGGAAACTATGGCTACACCTTC
j_call: TRBJ1-2
clone_size: NA
d_call: TRBD1
v_call: TRBV7-9

cdr3_aa: CASKGWGTSEDEQYF
cdr3_nt: TGTGCCAGCAAGGGGTGGGGCACCTCAGAGGACGAGCAGTACTTC
j_call: TRBJ2-7
clone_size: NA
d_call: NA
v_call: TRBV28

cdr3_aa: CASSLFTAGGQETQYF
cdr3_nt: TGCGCCAGCAGCTTGTTTACTGCGGGGGGCCAAGAGACCCAGTACTTC
j_call: TRBJ2-5
clone_size: NA
d_call: TRBD2
v_call: TRBV5-1

cdr3_aa: CASSFAGEETQYF
cdr3_nt: TGTGCCAGCAGTTTCGCCGGGGAAGAGACCCAGTACTTC
j_call: TRBJ2-5
clone_size: NA
d_call: NA
v_call: TRBV27

cdr3_aa: CASSLGGGNLEKLFF
cdr3_nt: TGCGCCAGCAGCTTGGGAGGGGGTAACTTAGAAAAACTGTTTTTT
j_call: TRBJ1-4
clone_size: NA
d_call: NA
v_call: TRBV5-1